The 12 T cell receptor beta chains in this list originate from one sample, sequenced in a study of cytomegalovirus exposure and HLA in healthy donors. PCR employed 60 Vbeta and 13 Jbeta primers. Libraries were prepared by immunoSEQ multiplex PCR; TCRdb keeps only in-frame clonotypes and omits some of them. The data contain some 150,000 clones, over 70% of them singletons. The sample consisted of PBMCs. The receptors were sampled from a man between 35 and 55 years old in good health and CMV-seropositive.

The chain employs TRBV10-2 and TRBJ2-5; 10 nucleotides agree with TRBD2. The V and J ends lost 6 bases and 5 bases, in that order; junction bases with no gene match: 6. The CDR3 totals 14 residues. In germline, CDR1 is WSHSY, CDR2 SAAADI. CDR3 region: CASRFSGGKETQYF. CDR3 bases: TGCGCCAGCAGGTTTAGCGGGGGGAAGGAGACCCAGTACTTC.

The rearrangement joins TRBV27 to TRBJ1-1; TRBD1 aligns across 7 bases. Germline V lookup: CDR1 MNHEY, CDR2 SMNVEV (reference sequence). V was pared by 6 bases and J by 4 bases, with 8 bases of the junction left unmatched. The CDR3 has 14 residues. CDR3 in amino acids: CASRPSQGRTEAFF. The DNA for the CDR3 is TGTGCCAGCAGGCCATCACAGGGGCGCACTGAAGCTTTCTTT.

In its sample, this clone was seen many times. The V and J genes are TRBV7-9 and TRBJ1-4; 10 nucleotides line up with TRBD1. The ends lost 1 base at V and 4 bases at J; junction bases unmatched: 3. The CDR3 is made up of 16 amino acids. Germline assignment: CDR1 SEHNR and CDR2 FQNEAQ (reference sequence). The CDR3, as DNA: TGTGCCAGCAGCTTAGGGGACAGGGGAAATAATGAAAAACTGTTTTTT. This translates into CASSLGDRGNNEKLFF.

The chain employs TRBV7-2 and TRBJ2-1, with D perhaps matching TRBD2 (6 bases). Germline values: CDR1 SGHTA, CDR2 FQGNSA. Trimming cost V 2 bases and J 5 bases, with 13 bases left between them. This CDR3 is 15 amino acids long. CDR3 nucleotide sequence: TGTGCCAGCAGCTTAAGCGGGCTACTTAACAATGAGCAGTTCTTC. Its protein is CASSLSGLLNNEQFF.

This rearrangement joins TRBV27 to TRBJ1-5; D not certain. The length of the CDR3 is 13 residues. V lost 0 bases, J lost 5 bases, and 5 bases lay in between. Germline values: CDR1 MNHEY, CDR2 SMNVEV (reference sequence). The CDR3 bases are TGTGCCAGCAGTTTATCTGAGCATCAGCCCCAGCATTTT. Translating gives CASSLSEHQPQHF.

This chain uses TRBV30 with TRBJ1-6; D unresolved. The germline V and J ends were trimmed by 5 bases and 14 bases, with 13 bases remaining between them. The CDR3 loop spans 11 amino acids. Germline values: CDR1 GTSNPN, CDR2 SVGIG (reference sequence). CDR3 sequence (DNA): TGTGCCTGGCTAAGAGGGTTAGCCCTCCACTTT. Amino acid sequence: CAWLRGLALHF.

The chain joins TRBV7-8 to TRBJ2-1; 8 nucleotides match TRBD1. The V and J ends lost 3 bases and 7 bases, in that order; junction bases with no gene match: 8. The CDR3 extends over 15 amino acids. Looked up from germline, CDR1 is SGHVS and CDR2 is FQNEAQ. The CDR3 nucleotides are TGTGCCAGCAGCTTGGGCAGGGGGCGCGGTAATGAGCAGTTCTTC. It translates to CASSLGRGRGNEQFF.

The CDR3 bases are TGTGCCAGCAGCTCCGGCACTGGCGGCTACGAGCAGTACTTC. Encoded protein: CASSSGTGGYEQYF. The rearrangement links TRBV9 to TRBJ2-7; D is unresolved. Germline values: CDR1 SGDLS, CDR2 YYNGEE. Trimming pared 4 bases from V and 3 bases from J, leaving 14 bases between. This CDR3 has 14 amino acids. Supplemented by reference TRBV9 and TRBJ2-7, the full variable domain reads DSGVTQTPKHLITATGQRVTLRCSPRSGDLSVYWYQQSLDQGLQFLIQYYNGEERAKGNILERFSAQQFPDLHSELNLSSLELGDSALYFCASSSGTGGYEQYFGPGTRLTVT.

V usage is TRBV30 and J usage is TRBJ1-1; tentative D call: TRBD1 (6 bases). CDR3 length: 16 amino acids. The germline CDR1 and CDR2 sequences are GTSNPN and SVGIG (reference sequence). Trimming left V 0 bases short and J 2 bases short, with 16 bases between. The CDR3 sequence is CAWSVWGDRRNTEAFF. As DNA, the CDR3 is TGTGCCTGGAGTGTTTGGGGTGACAGGCGCAACACTGAAGCTTTCTTT.

The J gene is TRBJ2-1, the V gene TRBV5-4; possible D gene TRBD1, 6 bases. This CDR3 contains 14 residues. Germline V gene data show CDR1 as SGHNT and CDR2 as YYREEE (reference sequence). The V and J ends lost 4 bases and 4 bases respectively, with 12 bases between them. CDR3 DNA sequence: TGTGCCAGCAGCCCGATGGACAGTTACAATGAGCAGTTCTTC. Amino acids: CASSPMDSYNEQFF.

This clone was recorded a few times. The V and J genes are TRBV9 and TRBJ2-3; TRBD2 matches 14 bases. Trimming removed 3 bases from V and 13 bases from J; junction bases left unmatched: 10. Germline V gives CDR1 SGDLS, CDR2 YYNGEE. This CDR3 spans 15 amino acids. The CDR3 sequence: CASSASGTSGRKEYF. The CDR3 DNA sequence: TGTGCCAGCAGCGCATCCGGGACTAGCGGGAGAAAGGAGTATTTT.

The chain combines TRBV5-1 with TRBJ1-1; D ambiguous. V was pared by 4 bases and J by 5 bases, with 6 bases between. The CDR3 covers 11 residues. Germline loops: CDR1 SGHRS, CDR2 YFSETQ. The DNA of the CDR3 is TGCGCCAGCAGCGCAGCGACTGAAGCTTTCTTT. Translated: CASSAATEAFF.